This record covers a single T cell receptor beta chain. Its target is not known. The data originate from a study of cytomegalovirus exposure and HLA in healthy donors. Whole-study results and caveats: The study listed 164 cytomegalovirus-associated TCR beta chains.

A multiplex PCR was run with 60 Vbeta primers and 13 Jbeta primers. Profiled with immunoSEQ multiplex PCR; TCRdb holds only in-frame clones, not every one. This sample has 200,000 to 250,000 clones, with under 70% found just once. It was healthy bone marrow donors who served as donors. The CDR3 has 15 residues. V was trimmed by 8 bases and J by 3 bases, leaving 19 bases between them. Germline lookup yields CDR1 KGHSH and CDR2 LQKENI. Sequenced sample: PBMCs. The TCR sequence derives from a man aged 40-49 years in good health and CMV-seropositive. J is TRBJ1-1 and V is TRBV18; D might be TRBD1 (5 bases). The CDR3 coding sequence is TGTGCCAGCACCAACGGGGGGTTGGGGTACACTGAAGCTTTCTTT. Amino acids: CASTNGGLGYTEAFF.